The rows below give T cell receptor beta chains drawn from one sample of a study of cytomegalovirus exposure and HLA in healthy donors. The repertoire was sequenced with immunoSEQ multiplex PCR; TCRdb's copy has only in-frame clones and lacks some. The sample holds under 200,000 clones, around nine tenths seen once. Sequencing input: PBMCs. These TCRs come from a woman aged 18 to 35 in good health and CMV-seronegative. Both conserved end residues are part of each CDR3. A D gene is named only where the DNA matches it firmly. Only part of the rows carry a size: once, few, many, or a class if the clone is expanded.

clone size,J gene,D gene,V gene,CDR3 DNA,CDR3 protein
few,TRBJ1-4,TRBD1,TRBV5-6,TGTGCCAGCACCCCGGGACAGGCTAATGAAAAACTGTTTTTT,CASTPGQANEKLFF
-,TRBJ1-1,-,TRBV9,TGTGCCAGCAGCCCCCTAGTCGCCACTGAAGCTTTCTTT,CASSPLVATEAFF
many,TRBJ2-7,-,TRBV7-9,TGTGCCAGCAGCGGCGGGACAGCCTCCTACGAGCAGTACTTC,CASSGGTASYEQYF
-,TRBJ2-4,-,TRBV9,TGTGCCAGCAGCGCGGGAGCGGAGGGCAAAAACATTCAGTACTTC,CASSAGAEGKNIQYF
-,TRBJ2-7,TRBD2,TRBV19,TGTGCCAGTAGTCCTCTAGCGGGAGAAGGTCAGTACTTC,CASSPLAGEGQYF
-,TRBJ2-7,TRBD2,TRBV9,TGTGCCAGCAGCGTAGCTACGGGGGGGACATCCTACGAGCAGTACTTC,CASSVATGGTSYEQYF
-,TRBJ2-1,TRBD1,TRBV5-1,TGCGCCAGCAGCTCTCCCCGACAGGGGGCCTCCTACAATGAGCAGTTCTTC,CASSSPRQGASYNEQFF
-,TRBJ2-7,TRBD2,TRBV29-1,TGCAGCGTTGAAGTACCGGGACTAGCGGGAGGACTCATGCACGAGCAGTACTTC,CSVEVPGLAGGLMHEQYF
-,TRBJ1-6,TRBD1,TRBV28,TGTGCCAGCAGTTTGCTAGGCAGGGGGAATTCACCCCTCCACTTT,CASSLLGRGNSPLHF
-,TRBJ2-2,-,TRBV28,TGTGCCAGCAGCTCGGCAGGGAAAAGGAACTCGCTGTTTTTT,CASSSAGKRNSLFF
-,TRBJ1-5,-,TRBV6-1,TGTGCCAGCAGTGGTGACAGAAGCAATCAGCCCCAGCATTTT,CASSGDRSNQPQHF
-,TRBJ2-2,TRBD2,TRBV9,TGTGCCAGCAGCGTAGGCGGAGCGGGAGATCAGACCGGGGAGCTGTTTTTT,CASSVGGAGDQTGELFF
-,TRBJ2-5,-,TRBV27,TGTGCCAGCAGTTTGGCAGGGGCCCGGGAGACCCAGTACTTC,CASSLAGARETQYF
-,TRBJ2-4,-,TRBV19,TGTGCCACCGGGGAAATAGAAAACATTCAGTACTTC,CATGEIENIQYF
-,TRBJ1-2,TRBD1,TRBV6-1,TGTGCCAGCAGTGAAGGGGACAGATCCTATGGCTACACCTTC,CASSEGDRSYGYTF
-,TRBJ2-7,TRBD1,TRBV28,TGTGCCAGCAGTTTCTCCGGGACAGGAGGCCTCGAGCAGTACTTC,CASSFSGTGGLEQYF
few,TRBJ1-1,TRBD1,TRBV5-1,TGCGCCAGCAGCCCGGGACAGGTGAACACTGAAGCTTTCTTT,CASSPGQVNTEAFF
few,TRBJ1-1,-,TRBV7-3,TGTGCCAGCAGCTCCGAGGAGGGGAGCACTGAAGCTTTCTTT,CASSSEEGSTEAFF
-,TRBJ2-4,TRBD2,TRBV13,TGTGCCAGCAGCTTAGTCGGGACTAGCGGGGGGGGCGACATTCAGTACTTC,CASSLVGTSGGGDIQYF
-,TRBJ1-1,TRBD1,TRBV14,TGTGCCAGCAGCCCAGACAGGGAATGGGCTGAAGCTTTCTTT,CASSPDREWAEAFF
-,TRBJ1-1,-,TRBV6-5,TGTGCCAGCAACCCGGAGGAAAAGAACACTGAAGCTTTCTTT,CASNPEEKNTEAFF
-,TRBJ2-1,TRBD1,TRBV28,TGTGCCAGCAGTTACAGGGGCGAGTACAATGAGCAGTTCTTC,CASSYRGEYNEQFF
-,TRBJ1-2,-,TRBV30,TGTGCCTGGAGGGGAGGCAGCTCCTATGGCTACACCTTC,CAWRGGSSYGYTF
-,TRBJ1-2,-,TRBV7-9,TGTGCCAGTGATTGGGGGGACGGCGGCTACACCTTC,CASDWGDGGYTF
-,TRBJ2-2,-,TRBV5-6,TGTGCCAGCAGCTGGGGACTGAGAGGGGACACCGGGGAGCTGTTTTTT,CASSWGLRGDTGELFF
few,TRBJ1-1,-,TRBV9,TGTGCCAGCAGCGTAGAAGGGGGGAACACTGAAGCTTTCTTT,CASSVEGGNTEAFF
-,TRBJ2-7,TRBD2,TRBV7-9,TGTGCCAGCAGCTTAGGACTAGCGGATTACGAGCAGTACTTC,CASSLGLADYEQYF
-,TRBJ2-5,-,TRBV6-5,TGTGCCAGCAGTTTGACAGGCCCGGAGACCCAGTACTTC,CASSLTGPETQYF
-,TRBJ2-7,-,TRBV10-3,TGTGCCATCAGTGCAGGTCCCTACGAGCAGTACTTC,CAISAGPYEQYF
-,TRBJ2-1,-,TRBV28,TGTGCCAGCAGCCTAGTTCACAATGAGCAGTTCTTC,CASSLVHNEQFF
-,TRBJ1-1,-,TRBV5-4,TGTGCCAGCAGCCCCCAGGGACAAGACATGAACACTGAAGCTTTCTTT,CASSPQGQDMNTEAFF
-,TRBJ2-1,TRBD2,TRBV7-3,TGTGCCAGCAGCTCCCGGCTAGCGGACGCCAATGAGCAGTTCTTC,CASSSRLADANEQFF
-,TRBJ2-7,-,TRBV5-6,TGTGCCAGCAGCTTGGGGCAGGGGTGGTCCTACGAGCAGTACTTC,CASSLGQGWSYEQYF
-,TRBJ1-4,TRBD1,TRBV15,TGTGCCACCAGCCTGGACAGGGAAGTTGAAAAACTGTTTTTT,CATSLDREVEKLFF
-,TRBJ2-7,TRBD1,TRBV5-1,TGCGCCAGCAAAATTGGGACAGGGACCTACGAGCAGTACTTC,CASKIGTGTYEQYF
-,TRBJ1-1,-,TRBV2,TGTGCCAGCAGTGCGGCAGGGCAAGCTTTCTTT,CASSAAGQAFF
-,TRBJ1-6,-,TRBV4-1,TGCGCCAGCAGCCAGCGACAGGTACGGAATTCACCCCTCCACTTT,CASSQRQVRNSPLHF
-,TRBJ2-5,TRBD2,TRBV27,TGTGCCAGCAGTTTATGGTCGGGGGGGGAGACCCAGTACTTC,CASSLWSGGETQYF
-,TRBJ2-1,TRBD1,TRBV6-4,TGTGCCAGCAGTGTGGTGGGGACAGGGTCTGGTGAGCAGTTCTTC,CASSVVGTGSGEQFF
-,TRBJ2-7,-,TRBV11-2,TGTGCCAGCAGCTTGCGGAGGCGAGTGGGCGAGCAGTACTTC,CASSLRRRVGEQYF
few,TRBJ2-7,TRBD2,TRBV6-1,TGTGCCAGCAGTGAAGAGACGGGAGGGCCGAACGAGCAGTACTTC,CASSEETGGPNEQYF
-,TRBJ2-1,TRBD2,TRBV19,TGTGCCAGTAGCCTCACTAGCGGGGGGCCCTACAATGAGCAGTTCTTC,CASSLTSGGPYNEQFF
once,TRBJ2-3,-,TRBV11-1,TGTGCCAGCAGCTCCCCGGGGTCAGATACGCAGTATTTT,CASSSPGSDTQYF